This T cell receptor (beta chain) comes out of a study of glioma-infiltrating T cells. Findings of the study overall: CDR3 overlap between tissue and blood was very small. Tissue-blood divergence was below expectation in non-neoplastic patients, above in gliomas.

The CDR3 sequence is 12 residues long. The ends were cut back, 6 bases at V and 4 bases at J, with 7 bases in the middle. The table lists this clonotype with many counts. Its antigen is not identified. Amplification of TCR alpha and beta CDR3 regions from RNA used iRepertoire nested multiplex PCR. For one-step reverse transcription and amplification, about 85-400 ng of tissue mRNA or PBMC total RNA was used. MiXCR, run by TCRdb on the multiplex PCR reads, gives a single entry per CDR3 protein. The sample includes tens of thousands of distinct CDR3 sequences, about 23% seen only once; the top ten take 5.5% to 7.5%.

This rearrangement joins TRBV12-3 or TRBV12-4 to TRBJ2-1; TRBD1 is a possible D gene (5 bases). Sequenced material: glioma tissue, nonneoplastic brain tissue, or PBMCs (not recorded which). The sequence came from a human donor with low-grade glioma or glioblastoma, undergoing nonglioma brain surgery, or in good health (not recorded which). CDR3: CASRKGYNEQFF. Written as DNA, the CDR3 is TGTGCCAGCAGAAAGGGGTACAATGAGCAGTTCTTC.